The rows below give T cell receptor beta chains drawn from one sample of a study of early T cells in non-severe SARS-CoV-2 infection. TCRdb re-derived calls from the 5' RACE reads in MiXCR, one entry per CDR3 protein. The table has roughly 40,000 distinct CDR3 sequences, approximately 4% seen once; the top ten hold roughly 3%. Sequences were obtained from whole blood. These receptors came from an adult who was a healthcare worker with PCR-confirmed SARS-CoV-2 infection or an uninfected control (not recorded which). Both conserved end residues are part of each CDR3. The D gene is left open where the match is weak. Clone size, where shown, is once, few, many, or a class for clones that have expanded.

>NA|TRBJ2-3|once|TRBV11-2|16
CASSLDRGHIGDTQYF
TGTGCCAGCAGCTTAGATCGTGGACATATCGGGGATACGCAGTATTTT
>NA|TRBJ2-5|NA|TRBV4-2|14
CASSQEGTKRTQYF
TGTGCCAGCAGCCAAGAAGGTACCAAAAGGACCCAGTACTTC
>TRBD1|TRBJ1-1|NA|TRBV5-5|15
CASSLFRDRGTEAFF
TGTGCCAGCAGCTTATTCAGGGACAGGGGAACTGAAGCTTTCTTT
>NA|TRBJ2-2|many|TRBV7-2|14
CASSRDKNTGELFF
TGTGCCAGCAGCCGGGACAAGAACACCGGGGAGCTGTTTTTT
>TRBD2|TRBJ2-7|many|TRBV6-1|15
CASRPISGRVYEQYF
TGTGCCAGCAGACCGATTAGCGGGAGAGTCTACGAGCAGTACTTC
>TRBD2|TRBJ2-7|many|TRBV20-1|13
CSARTSGVYEQYF
TGCAGTGCCAGGACTAGCGGGGTCTACGAGCAGTACTTC
>TRBD2|TRBJ2-1|many|TRBV4-1|17
CASSQDGPSGLYNEQFF
TGCGCCAGCAGCCAAGATGGGCCTAGCGGGTTATACAATGAGCAGTTCTTC
>NA|TRBJ1-3|many|TRBV20-1|13
CSARGGSQDTIYF
TGCAGTGCTAGAGGGGGTTCTCAGGACACCATATATTTT
>NA|TRBJ1-2|NA|TRBV12-3/TRBV12-4|14
CASSGTEGTYGYTF
TGTGCCAGCAGCGGGACCGAAGGCACCTATGGCTACACCTTC
>NA|TRBJ2-3|NA|TRBV7-6|16
CASSLRMGANTDTQYF
TGTGCCAGCAGTCTCCGAATGGGGGCCAACACAGATACGCAGTATTTT
>NA|TRBJ1-4|many|TRBV5-4|14
CASSLAGGGEKLFF
TGTGCCAGCAGCTTGGCTGGGGGAGGCGAAAAACTGTTTTTT
>TRBD1|TRBJ2-2|many|TRBV11-3|17
CASSYNRTGLNTGELFF
TGTGCCAGCAGCTACAACCGGACAGGGCTGAACACCGGGGAGCTGTTTTTT
>NA|TRBJ2-1|NA|TRBV2|13
CASKGGSVPEQFF
TGTGCCAGCAAAGGAGGGAGTGTGCCTGAGCAGTTCTTC
>TRBD1|TRBJ2-4|many|TRBV5-1|14
CASSSSGQVSLQYF
TGCGCCAGCAGCTCCTCGGGACAGGTCTCCCTTCAGTACTTC
>NA|TRBJ2-1|NA|TRBV18|12
CASSRQGTEQFF
TGTGCCAGCTCACGGCAGGGGACTGAGCAGTTCTTC
>TRBD2|TRBJ2-3|NA|TRBV6-1|10
CALGGDTQYF
TGTGCCTTGGGGGGGGATACGCAGTATTTT
>NA|TRBJ2-3|many|TRBV20-1|14
CSASGTGVTDTQYF
TGCAGTGCTAGTGGGACGGGAGTTACAGATACGCAGTATTTT
>NA|TRBJ1-1|many|TRBV30|14
CAWSRAGLNTEAFF
TGTGCCTGGAGTAGGGCCGGGCTGAACACTGAAGCTTTCTTT
>TRBD1|TRBJ1-5|many|TRBV5-5|14
CASSLGTGGQPQHF
TGTGCCAGCAGCTTGGGCACAGGGGGCCAGCCCCAGCATTTT
>TRBD2|TRBJ2-5|few|TRBV3-1|15
CASSREAGGGETQYF
TGTGCCAGCAGCCGGGAAGCGGGAGGAGGAGAGACCCAGTACTTC
>TRBD1|TRBJ2-1|many|TRBV9|15
CASSPLGHQGAEQFF
TGTGCCAGCAGCCCCCTAGGCCATCAGGGGGCCGAGCAGTTCTTC
>TRBD1|TRBJ2-7|many|TRBV30|11
CACRDSYEQYF
TGTGCCTGCCGGGACAGTTACGAGCAGTACTTC
>TRBD1|TRBJ2-2|many|TRBV19|16
CASSPGQGGYTGELFF
TGTGCCAGTAGTCCTGGACAGGGGGGTTACACCGGGGAGCTGTTTTTT
>TRBD2|TRBJ2-5|many|TRBV11-2|18
CASSLDPGTSGRLETQYF
TGTGCCAGCAGCTTAGACCCCGGGACTAGCGGGAGGCTCGAGACCCAGTACTTC
>NA|TRBJ2-2|few|TRBV3-1|14
CASSRGPNTGELFF
TGTGCCAGCAGCCGGGGCCCGAACACCGGGGAGCTGTTTTTT
>NA|TRBJ2-7|many|TRBV28|13
CASSSPEAYEQYF
TGTGCCAGCAGTTCACCAGAAGCCTACGAGCAGTACTTC
>TRBD1|TRBJ2-6|many|TRBV7-6|17
CASSSGQFSSGANVLTF
TGTGCCAGCAGCTCGGGACAGTTTAGCTCTGGGGCCAACGTCCTGACTTTC
>NA|TRBJ2-1|many|TRBV7-3|15
CASSLGQTSYNEQFF
TGTGCCAGCAGCCTTGGACAGACCTCCTACAATGAGCAGTTCTTC
>TRBD2|TRBJ2-2|many|TRBV5-1|17
CASSHIQRGAATGELFF
TGCGCCAGCAGCCACATCCAGCGGGGGGCGGCCACCGGGGAGCTGTTTTTT
>TRBD1|TRBJ2-6|many|TRBV19|18
CASSISGQGATGANVLTF
TGTGCCAGTAGTATAAGCGGGCAGGGGGCGACCGGGGCCAACGTCCTGACTTTC
>NA|TRBJ2-5|many|TRBV28|15
CASSPGRLTAETQYF
TGTGCCAGCAGCCCGGGACGGCTCACAGCGGAGACCCAGTACTTC
>TRBD2|TRBJ2-1|NA|TRBV20-1|13
CSARTGGPNEQFF
TGCAGTGCTAGAACGGGAGGGCCCAATGAGCAGTTCTTC
>TRBD2|TRBJ2-5|NA|TRBV11-3|15
CATSLTGLAGETQYF
TGTGCCACCAGCCTGACCGGACTAGCGGGAGAGACCCAGTACTTC
>NA|TRBJ2-5|many|TRBV21-1|16
CASSKTRRYLKETQYF
TGTGCCAGCAGCAAAACTAGACGGTATTTGAAAGAGACCCAGTACTTC
>NA|TRBJ2-2|many|TRBV9|13
CASSVEGTGELFF
TGTGCCAGCAGCGTTGAGGGTACCGGGGAGCTGTTTTTT
>TRBD2|TRBJ2-7|many|TRBV3-1|15
CASSQGLAGVVVQYF
TGTGCCAGCAGCCAAGGCCTAGCGGGCGTTGTGGTCCAGTACTTC
>TRBD1|TRBJ1-2|many|TRBV24-1|16
CATSDIGQGGRYGYTF
TGTGCCACCAGTGATATTGGACAGGGGGGAAGGTATGGCTACACCTTC
>NA|TRBJ2-2|NA|TRBV13|15
CASSLYGADTGELFF
TGTGCCAGCAGCTTATACGGGGCCGACACCGGGGAGCTGTTTTTT
>NA|TRBJ1-1|NA|TRBV29-1|14
CSVDPGSLNTEAFF
TGCAGCGTTGACCCGGGTTCCCTGAACACTGAAGCTTTCTTT
>NA|TRBJ2-3|few|TRBV7-2|12
CASSLAGVTQYF
TGTGCCAGCAGCTTAGCGGGGGTAACGCAGTATTTT
>NA|TRBJ1-2|few|TRBV29-1|12
CSVDWGAGGYTF
TGCAGCGTTGATTGGGGGGCTGGCGGCTACACCTTC
>NA|TRBJ2-2|many|TRBV12-3/TRBV12-4|12
CASSLRRRELFF
TGTGCCAGCAGTTTGCGGCGAAGGGAGCTGTTTTTT
>NA|TRBJ2-1|many|TRBV30|14
CAWSRGTSYNEQFF
TGTGCCTGGAGTCGGGGGACGTCCTACAATGAGCAGTTCTTC
>NA|TRBJ1-5|many|TRBV30|13
CAWSVGGNQPQHF
TGTGCCTGGAGTGTGGGGGGGAATCAGCCCCAGCATTTT
>TRBD2|TRBJ2-1|many|TRBV18|19
CASSPVFIGSAGVYNEQFF
TGTGCCAGCTCACCCGTTTTTATCGGTTCAGCGGGAGTTTACAATGAGCAGTTCTTC
>NA|TRBJ2-7|NA|TRBV6-2/TRBV6-3|11
CATSLAYEQYF
TGTGCCACCTCCCTCGCCTACGAGCAGTACTTC
>TRBD2|TRBJ2-1|many|TRBV11-3|16
CASSLEGGLAGSEQFF
TGTGCCAGCAGCTTAGAGGGGGGACTAGCGGGAAGTGAGCAGTTCTTC
>TRBD1|TRBJ1-2|few|TRBV7-9|18
CASSLAVRVDRAPYGYTF
TGTGCCAGCAGCTTAGCGGTGCGTGTGGACAGGGCCCCCTATGGCTACACCTTC
>NA|TRBJ1-1|NA|TRBV2|17
CASMQGRIASMNTEAFF
TGTGCCAGCATGCAGGGACGGATCGCCTCCATGAACACTGAAGCTTTCTTT
>NA|TRBJ1-1|many|TRBV7-9|15
CASSWIGGVATEAFF
TGTGCCAGCAGCTGGATCGGAGGGGTGGCCACTGAAGCTTTCTTT
>TRBD1|TRBJ2-1|NA|TRBV11-3|15
CASTKGAQRYNEQFF
TGTGCCAGCACGAAGGGGGCCCAAAGGTACAATGAGCAGTTCTTC
>NA|TRBJ2-3|many|TRBV29-1|10
CSVRTDTQYF
TGCAGCGTTCGTACAGATACGCAGTATTTT
>TRBD1|TRBJ2-2|NA|TRBV7-9|16
CASSLRATGETGELFF
TGTGCCAGCAGCTTACGCGCCACAGGGGAGACCGGGGAGCTGTTTTTT
>NA|TRBJ2-3|many|TRBV20-1|12
CSAASLPDTQYF
TGCAGTGCTGCTAGCCTCCCAGATACGCAGTATTTT
>NA|TRBJ2-7|few|TRBV7-6|13
CASSLDLTYEQYF
TGTGCCAGCAGCTTAGACCTTACCTACGAGCAGTACTTC